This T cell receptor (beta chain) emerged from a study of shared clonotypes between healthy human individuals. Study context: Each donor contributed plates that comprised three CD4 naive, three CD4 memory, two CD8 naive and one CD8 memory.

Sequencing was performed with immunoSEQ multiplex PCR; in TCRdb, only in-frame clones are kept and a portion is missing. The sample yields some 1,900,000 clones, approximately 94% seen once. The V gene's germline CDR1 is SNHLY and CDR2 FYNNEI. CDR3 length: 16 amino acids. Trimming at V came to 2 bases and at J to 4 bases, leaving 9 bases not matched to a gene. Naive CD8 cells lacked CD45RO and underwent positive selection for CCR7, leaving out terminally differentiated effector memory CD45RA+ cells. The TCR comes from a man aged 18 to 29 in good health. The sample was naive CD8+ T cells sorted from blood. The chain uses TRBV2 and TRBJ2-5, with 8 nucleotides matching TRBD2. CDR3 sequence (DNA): TGTGCCAGCAGTGAATACCGCGGGGGGCCGGCAGAGACCCAGTACTTC. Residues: CASSEYRGGPAETQYF. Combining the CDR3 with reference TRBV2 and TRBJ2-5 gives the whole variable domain EPEVTQTPSHQVTQMGQEVILRCVPISNHLYFYWYRQILGQKVEFLVSFYNNEISEKSEIFDDQFSVERPDGSNFTLKIRSTKLEDSAMYFCASSEYRGGPAETQYFGPGTRLLVL.